This T cell receptor beta chain was documented in a study of early T cells in non-severe SARS-CoV-2 infection. Overall study context: Unsorted whole blood bulk RNA was sequenced, with unpaired chains.

This clonotype occurred a few times. Its target is unknown. Individual cDNA molecules each received unique molecular identifiers attached to them. TCRdb fed the 5' RACE reads into MiXCR, producing one record per CDR3 protein. The table includes tens of thousands of distinct CDR3 sequences, around 6.5% detected once. Findings and caveats of the study: Reliance on VDJdb matching favored anti-spike CD8 responses; private and CD4 specificities were missed.

Germline trimming cut 10 bases from V and 0 bases from J; bases unmatched to any gene: 10. The CDR3 length is 17 residues. Germline CDR1 reads KGHDR; CDR2 reads SFDVKD. The V and J genes are TRBV24-1 and TRBJ2-3, with 12 bases lining up with TRBD1. The TCR was taken from an adult who was a healthcare worker with PCR-confirmed SARS-CoV-2 infection or an uninfected control (not recorded which). This specimen was whole blood, taken at baseline. The CDR3 bases are TGTGCCACTGGGGGGACAGGGGGCTTTGCTAGCACAGATACGCAGTATTTT. Translated: CATGGTGGFASTDTQYF.